Here is one TCR beta chain with its context. Trimming cost V 2 bases and J 0 bases, with 12 bases left between them. CDR3 length: 16 residues. Germline values: CDR1 SEHNR, CDR2 FQNEAQ (reference sequence). The data are from a study of long-term antiretroviral therapy in people with HIV. Version v3.0 of the immunoSEQ assay was performed at survey level. Assay used: immunoSEQ multiplex PCR; TCRdb lists only in-frame clones, some missing. The table has around 28,000 clones, about 85% seen once. The origin of this receptor is a man aged 40-49 years with HIV. The sample consisted of unsorted PBMCs, taken 2.3 years after starting antiretroviral therapy. The chain carries TRBV7-9 and TRBJ2-3, with a weak D call TRBD1 (6 bases). The CDR3 spells CASSLRTASSTDTQYF. CDR3 coding DNA: TGTGCCAGCAGCTTAAGGACAGCTTCTAGCACAGATACGCAGTATTTT.